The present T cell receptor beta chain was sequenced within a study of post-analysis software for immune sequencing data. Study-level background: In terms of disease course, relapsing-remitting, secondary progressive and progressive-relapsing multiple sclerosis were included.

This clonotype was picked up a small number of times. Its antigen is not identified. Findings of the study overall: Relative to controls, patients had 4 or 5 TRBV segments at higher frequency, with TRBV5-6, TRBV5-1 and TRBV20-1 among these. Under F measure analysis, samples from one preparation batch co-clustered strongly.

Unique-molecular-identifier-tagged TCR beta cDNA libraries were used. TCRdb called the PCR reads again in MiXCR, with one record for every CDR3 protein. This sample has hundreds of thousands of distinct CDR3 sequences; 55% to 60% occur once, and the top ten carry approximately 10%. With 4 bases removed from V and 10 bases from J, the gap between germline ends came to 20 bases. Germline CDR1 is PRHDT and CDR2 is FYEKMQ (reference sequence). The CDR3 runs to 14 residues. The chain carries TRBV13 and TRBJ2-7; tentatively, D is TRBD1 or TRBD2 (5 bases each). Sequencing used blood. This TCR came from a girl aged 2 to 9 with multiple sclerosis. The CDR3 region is CASSWGRIQETQYF. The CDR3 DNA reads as TGTGCCAGCAGCTGGGGACGTATACAAGAGACTCAGTACTTC.